This TCR beta chain appears in the sequencing data of a study of monozygotic twins with inflammatory bowel disease. TCR libraries were prepared from roughly 3,500 ng total RNA each. Investigators made cDNA in eight separate reactions per sample. TCRdb re-called the 5' RACE reads; every CDR3 protein appears as one record, without DNA. The ten top clones account for 2.4%, within a sample of 400,000 to 500,000 distinct CDR3 sequences. With respect to this clonotype: The antigen is unknown.

Study results and caveats: With inverse Simpson as the measure, TCRbeta diversity was lower in IBD patients than in healthy co-twins. Other individuals had fewer clonotypes in common with IBD patients than with healthy twins, especially with disease activity.

From germline, CDR1 is SQVTM and CDR2 ANQGSEA. The CDR3 is 13 residues long. Sequencing was carried out using blood. The receptor comes from a human donor with ulcerative colitis or Crohn's disease, or a healthy co-twin of an affected twin (not recorded which). The chain joins TRBV29-1 to TRBJ2-6; absent DNA, TCRdb's TRBD1 call cannot be checked. The CDR3 here is CSVDRAGANVLTF.